This section outlines one T cell receptor (beta chain) sequence together with its context. The entry originates in a study of blood T cell repertoires in COVID-19. Profiled with immunoSEQ multiplex PCR; TCRdb holds only in-frame clones, not every one. The table lists roughly 50,000 clones, roughly 90% of them singletons, with over 10% in the top ten. The clonotype originates from an elderly man with acute or convalescent COVID-19. Material for sequencing was peripheral blood.

In DNA, the CDR3 is TGTGCCAGCAGCCAAGATAGCGCAGCTTCCTCCTACGAGCAGTACTTC. This sequence encodes CASSQDSAASSYEQYF. V gene TRBV3-1 (or the pseudogene TRBV3-2) combines with J gene TRBJ2-7; TRBD2 is a possible D gene (5 bases). This CDR3 comprises 16 residues. V shed 0 bases and J shed 0 bases, with 12 bases lying between them. Germline assignment: CDR1 LGHDT and CDR2 YNNKEL (reference sequence).